Below are 28 T cell receptor beta chains sequenced from a single sample in a study of shared clonotypes between healthy human individuals. Assay: immunoSEQ multiplex PCR; the TCRdb copy retains only in-frame clones and omits some. The sample contains about 1.5 million clones, 98% of which appear only once. Source material: naive CD4+ T cells sorted from blood. This sample's subset: CD45RA+ positively selected. These receptors all come from a young man in good health.

This chain connects TRBV6-1 to TRBJ2-1, with a weak D call TRBD1 (7 bases). The germline V gene has CDR1 MNHNS and CDR2 SASEGT. This CDR3 spans 14 amino acids. V lost 4 bases to trimming and J lost 14 bases, with 21 bases between them. CDR3 coding DNA: TGTGCCAGCAGTGCAAACCAGGGGGGACCACATAAGTTCTTC. Translation gives CASSANQGGPHKFF.

The J gene is TRBJ1-4, the V gene TRBV28; D gene unclear. Trimming left V 7 bases short and J 5 bases short, with 14 bases between. Germline assignment: CDR1 MDHEN and CDR2 SYDVKM. The length of the CDR3 is 14 residues. CDR3: CASTVGVLNEKLFF. CDR3 nucleotides: TGTGCCAGCACCGTCGGGGTGCTAAATGAAAAACTGTTTTTT.

V is TRBV10-3 and J is TRBJ2-7; no clear D gene. This CDR3 spans 13 amino acids. V shed 0 bases and J shed 4 bases, with 7 bases lying between them. Per germline, CDR1 ENHRY and CDR2 SYGVKD. The CDR3 DNA is TGTGCCATCAGTGAGTCGAGAAGTTACGAGCAGTACTTC. This translates into CAISESRSYEQYF.

CDR3 in DNA: TGTGCCAGCAGCCGCCGCGTGTTTCAGCCCCAGCATTTT. This gives the protein CASSRRVFQPQHF. The chain combines TRBV28 with TRBJ1-5; no definite D call. The CDR3 covers 13 residues. Per the germline V gene, CDR1 is MDHEN and CDR2 is SYDVKM. Trimming stripped 6 bases from V and 6 bases from J, with 12 bases between.

The J gene is TRBJ1-2, the V gene TRBV30, with a tentative D call TRBD1 (6 bases). The CDR3 totals 12 residues. Germline V CDR1 and CDR2: GTSNPN, SVGIG (reference sequence). The CDR3 loop reads CLQQGPGYGYTF. In nucleotides, the CDR3 is TGTCTCCAACAGGGACCAGGCTATGGCTACACCTTC.

J is TRBJ2-2 and V is TRBV18; D unclear. CDR3 length equals 13 residues. Deletions cut 4 bases from V and 9 bases from J, with 12 bases between. CDR1 and CDR2 (germline): KGHSH, LQKENI. The CDR3 bases are TGTGCCAGCTCACAGGGCCCGTGGCGGGAGCTGTTTTTT. Its protein is CASSQGPWRELFF.

The genes are TRBV9 and TRBJ2-2; TRBD1 matches at 7 bases. The V segment lost 0 bases and the J segment 5 bases; nucleotides outside the gene matches: 7. The germline CDR1 and CDR2 sequences are SGDLS and YYNGEE. There are 16 residues in the CDR3. CDR3 residues: CASSVGTGAYTGELFF. Here the CDR3 DNA reads TGTGCCAGCAGCGTAGGTACAGGGGCGTATACCGGGGAGCTGTTTTTT.

A single count supports this clone. Other DNA variants within this sample encode the same CDR3. V and J are TRBV25-1 and TRBJ1-3; tentatively, D is TRBD1 (5 bases). V was trimmed by 3 bases and J by 2 bases, leaving 8 bases between them. The CDR3 runs 14 residues. Germline V CDR1 and CDR2: MGHDK, SYGVNS. The CDR3 coding sequence is TGTGCCAGCAGTGATAGAGGGGCTGGAAACACCATATATTTT. Translated, it gives CASSDRGAGNTIYF.

The chain combines TRBV19 with TRBJ2-1; possible D gene TRBD2, 6 bases. The V gene lost 5 bases and the J gene lost 1 base, with 15 bases spanning the gap. CDR3 length: 16 amino acids. CDR1 is LNHDA, CDR2 SQIVND, per germline (reference sequence). CDR3 nucleotide sequence: TGTGCCAGTAGTCGGAGTGTCGGGGGTTCCTACAATGAGCAGTTCTTC. This encodes CASSRSVGGSYNEQFF. The full variable domain, rest sourced from reference TRBV19 and TRBJ2-1, is DGGITQSPKYLFRKEGQNVTLSCEQNLNHDAMYWYRQDPGQGLRLIYYSQIVNDFQKGDIAEGYSVSREKKESFPLTVTSAQKNPTAFYLCASSRSVGGSYNEQFFGPGTRLTVL.

The CDR3 DNA follows: TGTGCCAGCAGAGCCGTATCTGGGGCCAACGTCCTGACTTTC. Translated, it gives CASRAVSGANVLTF. This sequence joins TRBV11-2 and TRBJ2-6, with D uncertain. In germline, CDR1 is SGHAT, CDR2 FQNNGV. V was trimmed by 6 bases and J by 1 base, leaving 7 bases between them. This CDR3 has 14 amino acids.

The chain employs TRBV5-4 and TRBJ2-7; D unclear. The CDR3 is 15 residues long. The V and J ends lost 4 bases and 3 bases respectively, with 17 bases between them. Germline V CDR1 and CDR2: SGHNT, YYREEE (reference sequence). The CDR3 DNA is TGTGCCAGCAGCCCTCGACGGAACGCGTTCTACGAGCAGTACTTC. Its protein is CASSPRRNAFYEQYF. The full variable domain, its missing parts supplied by reference TRBV5-4 and TRBJ2-7, is ETGVTQSPTHLIKTRGQQVTLRCSSQSGHNTVSWYQQALGQGPQFIFQYYREEENGRGNFPPRFSGLQFPNYSSELNVNALELDDSALYLCASSPRRNAFYEQYFGPGTRLTVT.

V gene TRBV10-1 combines with J gene TRBJ2-2; no definite D call. The ends were cut back, 3 bases at V and 5 bases at J, with 10 bases in the middle. The germline V gene has CDR1 WNHNN and CDR2 SYGVQD (reference sequence). The CDR3 consists of 14 residues. The CDR3 DNA is TGCGCCAGCAGTGATCGGAAGGAGACCGGGGAGCTGTTTTTT. Translating gives CASSDRKETGELFF.

The J gene is TRBJ2-7, the V gene TRBV30; TRBD2 is a possible D gene (5 bases). This CDR3 comprises 14 residues. Per the germline V gene, CDR1 is GTSNPN and CDR2 is SVGIG (reference sequence). V lost 6 bases, J lost 2 bases, and 17 bases lay in between. The CDR3 reads CACTPRGSAYEQYF. CDR3 coding DNA: TGTGCCTGCACCCCCCGAGGGTCCGCCTACGAGCAGTACTTC. Full variable domain (missing parts from reference TRBV30 and TRBJ2-7): SQTIHQWPATLVQPVGSPLSLECTVEGTSNPNLYWYRQAAGRGLQLLFYSVGIGQISSEVPQNLSASRPQDRQFILSSKKLLLSDSGFYLCACTPRGSAYEQYFGPGTRLTVT.

This clone was observed once. The chain carries TRBV6-1 and TRBJ1-5, with D tentatively TRBD1 (5 bases). The CDR3 runs 14 residues. V was trimmed by 6 bases and J by 3 bases, leaving 12 bases between them. CDR1 and CDR2 from the germline V gene are MNHNS and SASEGT. The CDR3 region has the DNA TGTGCCAGCAGCCCCTGGACACCCAATCAGCCCCAGCATTTT. Translating it yields CASSPWTPNQPQHF.

This chain uses TRBV4-1 with TRBJ2-5; 7 bases fit TRBD2. Losses at the gene ends were 8 bases for V and 5 bases for J; bases not matched to a gene: 8. The CDR3 consists of 13 residues. Germline CDR1 is MGHRA and CDR2 is YSYEKL. Here the CDR3 reads CASSAGVVETQYF. CDR3 in DNA: TGCGCCAGCTCGGCGGGAGTGGTGGAGACCCAGTACTTC.

The CDR3 nucleotides are TGTGCCAGCAAGATACGCCCTCTAGCGGGAGGGCCCGGTGAGCAGTTCTTC. Translated, it gives CASKIRPLAGGPGEQFF. This chain joins TRBV28 and TRBJ2-1, with 12 bases lining up with TRBD2. V was pared by 7 bases and J by 9 bases, with 16 bases of the junction left unmatched. The CDR3 runs to 17 residues. Germline V gives CDR1 MDHEN, CDR2 SYDVKM.

CDR3 sequence reads: CSVAGRDRGSKAFF. For the CDR3, the DNA is TGCAGCGTCGCGGGGAGGGACAGGGGATCTAAAGCTTTCTTT. The genes are TRBV29-1 and TRBJ1-1; 10 nucleotides match TRBD1. The CDR3 covers 14 residues. J lost 9 bases, V lost 6 bases, and 13 bases had no gene match. In germline, CDR1 is SQVTM, CDR2 ANQGSEA.

The chain has TRBV5-1 and TRBJ2-5, with TRBD1 identical over 9 bases. With V trimmed by 2 bases and J by 4 bases, 9 bases remained unmatched. In germline, CDR1 is SGHRS, CDR2 YFSETQ. CDR3 size: 16 residues. CDR3 protein: CASSFGQGKVGETQYF. CDR3 nucleotide sequence: TGCGCCAGCAGCTTCGGACAGGGGAAGGTCGGAGAGACCCAGTACTTC.

About this clone: This sample also contains other DNA sequences that code for the same CDR3. This chain connects TRBV7-9 to TRBJ2-3, with D unresolved. The germline V and J ends were trimmed by 5 bases and 0 bases, with 12 bases remaining between them. CDR1 and CDR2 (germline): SEHNR, FQNEAQ (reference sequence). There are 15 residues in the CDR3. Here the CDR3 reads CASSLGGLSTDTQYF. In nucleotides, the CDR3 is TGTGCCAGCAGCCTTGGTGGGTTAAGCACAGATACGCAGTATTTT.

J is TRBJ1-1 and V is TRBV5-4; weak D call: TRBD1 (6 bases). Between the trimmed V and J ends, which lost 0 bases and 5 bases, there was a span of 17 bases. This CDR3 is built from 16 residues. Germline assignment: CDR1 SGHNT and CDR2 YYREEE (reference sequence). The CDR3 loop reads CASSLARTEGGTEAFF. The CDR3 DNA reads TGTGCCAGCAGCTTGGCGCGGACGGAAGGGGGGACTGAAGCTTTCTTT.

The gene calls are TRBV11-2 and TRBJ2-5; either TRBD1 or TRBD2 may supply D (5 bases each). The CDR3 is 15 residues long. V lost 5 bases, J lost 5 bases, and 18 bases lay in between. CDR1 is SGHAT and CDR2 is FQNNGV in the germline V gene. For the CDR3, the DNA is TGTGCCAGCAGCCTCGGGACCCAAAAATACGAGACCCAGTACTTC. This encodes CASSLGTQKYETQYF.

In regard to this clone: Other DNA sequences within the sample encode an identical CDR3. The chain combines TRBV27 with TRBJ2-7, with D unclear. CDR1 and CDR2 (germline): MNHEY, SMNVEV (reference sequence). The CDR3 runs to 10 residues. Between the trimmed V and J ends, which lost 5 bases and 4 bases, there was a span of 3 bases. The CDR3 DNA sequence: TGTGCCAGCAGTCTGTACGAGCAGTACTTC. Translating gives CASSLYEQYF.

The chain employs TRBV7-2 and TRBJ2-3; D is perhaps TRBD2 (6 bases). Germline-derived CDR1 and CDR2 are SGHTA and FQGNSA. V lost 2 bases and J 12 bases, leaving 24 bases between the germline ends. This CDR3 is built from 16 residues. The CDR3 nucleotides are TGTGCCAGCAGCTTAATGCTTATGAGGAGGGAGGAGTTTCAGTATTTT. As protein: CASSLMLMRREEFQYF.

V gene TRBV11-2 combines with J gene TRBJ1-4; D remains ambiguous. The V gene's germline CDR1 is SGHAT and CDR2 FQNNGV. The CDR3 runs 17 residues. Trimming removed 5 bases at V and 3 bases at J, with 19 bases between. The DNA of the CDR3 is TGTGCCAGCAGCCACCATAGGACCCGAGGGCCTAATGAAAAACTGTTTTTT. This encodes CASSHHRTRGPNEKLFF.

The J gene is TRBJ2-1, the V gene TRBV6-4; D is ambiguous. V was clipped by 5 bases and J by 6 bases, with 17 bases between them. The germline V gene encodes CDR1 MRHNA and CDR2 SNTAGT. The length of the CDR3 is 15 residues. The CDR3 sequence: CASSPGPGLGNEQFF. The DNA of the CDR3 is TGTGCCAGCAGTCCTGGACCCGGGTTGGGCAATGAGCAGTTCTTC.

The chain couples TRBV7-2 to TRBJ2-7, with D tentatively TRBD2 (5 bases). V was shortened by 0 bases and J by 0 bases, with 15 bases between the two germline ends. The CDR3 covers 17 residues. The germline V gene has CDR1 SGHTA and CDR2 FQGNSA. CDR3: CASSLALLSGPSYEQYF. The CDR3 nucleotides read TGTGCCAGCAGCTTAGCGCTACTAAGCGGTCCCTCCTACGAGCAGTACTTC.

The chain recombines TRBV28 with TRBJ1-1; TRBD1 might be the D (5 bases). Germline V gene sequence: CDR1 MDHEN, CDR2 SYDVKM. The ends were cut back, 3 bases at V and 4 bases at J, with 9 bases in the middle. The CDR3 totals 13 residues. DNA of the CDR3: TGTGCCAGCAGTTTTGTGGGGGTCACTGAAGCTTTCTTT. Translation gives CASSFVGVTEAFF.

The gene calls are TRBV19 and TRBJ2-7; tentatively, D is TRBD1 or TRBD2 (5 bases each). The V gene lost 1 base and the J gene lost 2 bases, with 21 bases spanning the gap. Germline CDR1 is LNHDA and CDR2 is SQIVND (reference sequence). The CDR3 loop spans 18 amino acids. CDR3 nucleotide sequence: TGTGCCAGTAGTATAGGGGTTCCTCAGGGAGTATTGGCCTACGAGCAGTACTTC. It encodes CASSIGVPQGVLAYEQYF.